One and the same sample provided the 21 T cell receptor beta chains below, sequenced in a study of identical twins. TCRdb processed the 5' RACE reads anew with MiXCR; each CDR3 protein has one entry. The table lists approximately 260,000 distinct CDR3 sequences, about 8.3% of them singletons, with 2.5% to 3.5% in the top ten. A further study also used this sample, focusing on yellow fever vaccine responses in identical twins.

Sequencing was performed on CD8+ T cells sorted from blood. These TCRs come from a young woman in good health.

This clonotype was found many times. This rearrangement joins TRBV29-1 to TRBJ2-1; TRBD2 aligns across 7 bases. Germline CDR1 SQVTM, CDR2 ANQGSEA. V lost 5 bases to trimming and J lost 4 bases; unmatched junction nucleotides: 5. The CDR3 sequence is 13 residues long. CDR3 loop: CSVSASGYNEQFF. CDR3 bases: TGCAGCGTTTCGGCTAGCGGATACAATGAGCAGTTCTTC.

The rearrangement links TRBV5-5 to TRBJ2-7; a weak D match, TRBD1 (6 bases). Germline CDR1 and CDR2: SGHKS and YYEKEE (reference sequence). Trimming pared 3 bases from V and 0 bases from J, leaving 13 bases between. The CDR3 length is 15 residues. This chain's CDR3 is CASSSRGQTSYEQYF. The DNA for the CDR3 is TGTGCCAGCAGCTCGAGAGGACAGACCTCCTACGAGCAGTACTTC.

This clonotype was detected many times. Here the CDR3 DNA reads TGTGCCAGCAGCTTGGAACTAGATGTTGACTACGAGCAGTACTTC. As protein: CASSLELDVDYEQYF. The chain carries TRBV5-5 and TRBJ2-7; weak D call: TRBD2 (5 bases). This CDR3 has 15 residues. CDR1 and CDR2 from the germline V gene are SGHKS and YYEKEE (reference sequence). The V gene lost 0 bases and the J gene lost 3 bases, with 13 bases spanning the gap.

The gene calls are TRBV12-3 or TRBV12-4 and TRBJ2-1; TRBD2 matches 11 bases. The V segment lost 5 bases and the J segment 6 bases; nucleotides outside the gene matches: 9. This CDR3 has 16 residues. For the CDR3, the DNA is TGTGCCAGCAGTCCTAGAACTAGCGGGAGTGGCAATGAGCAGTTCTTC. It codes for CASSPRTSGSGNEQFF.

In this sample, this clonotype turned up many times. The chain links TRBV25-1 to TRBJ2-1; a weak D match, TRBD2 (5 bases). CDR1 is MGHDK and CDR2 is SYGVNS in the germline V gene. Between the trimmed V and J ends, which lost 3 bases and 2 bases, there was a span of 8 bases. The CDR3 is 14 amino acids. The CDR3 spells CASSDEGTYNEQFF. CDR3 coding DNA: TGTGCCAGCAGTGATGAGGGTACCTACAATGAGCAGTTCTTC.

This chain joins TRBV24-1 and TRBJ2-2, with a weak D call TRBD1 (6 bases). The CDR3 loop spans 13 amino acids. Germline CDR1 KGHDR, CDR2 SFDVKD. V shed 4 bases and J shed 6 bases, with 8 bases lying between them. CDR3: CATSDPGAGELFF. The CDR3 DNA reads TGTGCCACCAGTGACCCAGGGGCCGGGGAGCTGTTTTTT.

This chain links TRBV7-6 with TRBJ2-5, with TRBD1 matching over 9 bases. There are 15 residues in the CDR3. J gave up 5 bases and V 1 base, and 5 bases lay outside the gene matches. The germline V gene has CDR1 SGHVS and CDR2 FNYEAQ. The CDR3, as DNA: TGTGCCAGCAGCTTAGGGACAGGGACAGGGGAGACCCAGTACTTC. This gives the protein CASSLGTGTGETQYF.

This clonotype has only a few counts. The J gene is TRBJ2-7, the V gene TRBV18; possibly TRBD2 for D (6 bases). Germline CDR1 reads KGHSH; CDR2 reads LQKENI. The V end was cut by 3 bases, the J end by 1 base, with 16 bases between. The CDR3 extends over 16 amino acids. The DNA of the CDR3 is TGTGCCAGCTCACCTAAGGAGGGAGGTCTATCCTACGAGCAGTACTTC. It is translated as CASSPKEGGLSYEQYF.

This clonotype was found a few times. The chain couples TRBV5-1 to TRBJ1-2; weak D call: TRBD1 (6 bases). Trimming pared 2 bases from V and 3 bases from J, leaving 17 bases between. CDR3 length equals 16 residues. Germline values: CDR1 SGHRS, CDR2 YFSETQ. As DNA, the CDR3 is TGCGCCAGCAGCTTCATTCCCAGGGGAGAAGACTATGGCTACACCTTC. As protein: CASSFIPRGEDYGYTF. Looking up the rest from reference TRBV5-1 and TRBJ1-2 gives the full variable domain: KAGVTQTPRYLIKTRGQQVTLSCSPISGHRSVSWYQQTPGQGLQFLFEYFSETQRNKGNFPGRFSGRQFSNSRSEMNVSTLELGDSALYLCASSFIPRGEDYGYTFGSGTRLTVV.

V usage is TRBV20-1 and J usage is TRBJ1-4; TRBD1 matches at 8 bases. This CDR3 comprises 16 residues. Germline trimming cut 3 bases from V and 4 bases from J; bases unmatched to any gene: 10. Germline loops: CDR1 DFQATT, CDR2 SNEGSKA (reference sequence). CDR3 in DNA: TGCAGTGCTAGGAAGACAGGGGCCCTTTATAATGAAAAACTGTTTTTT. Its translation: CSARKTGALYNEKLFF.

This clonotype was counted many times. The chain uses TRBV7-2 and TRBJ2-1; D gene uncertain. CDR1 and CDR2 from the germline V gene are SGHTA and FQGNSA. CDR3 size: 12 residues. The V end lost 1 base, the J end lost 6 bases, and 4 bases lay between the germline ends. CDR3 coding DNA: TGTGCCAGCAGCTTAGTCGCCAATGAGCAGTTCTTC. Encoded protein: CASSLVANEQFF. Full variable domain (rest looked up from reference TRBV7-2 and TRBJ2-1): GAGVSQSPSNKVTEKGKDVELRCDPISGHTALYWYRQSLGQGLEFLIYFQGNSAPDKSGLPSDRFSAERTGGSVSTLTIQRTQQEDSAVYLCASSLVANEQFFGPGTRLTVL.

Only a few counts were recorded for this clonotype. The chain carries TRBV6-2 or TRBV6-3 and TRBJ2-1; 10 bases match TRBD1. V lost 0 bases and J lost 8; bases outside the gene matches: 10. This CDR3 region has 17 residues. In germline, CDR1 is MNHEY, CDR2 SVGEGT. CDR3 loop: CASSYSKGQGPVDEQFF. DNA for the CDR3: TGTGCCAGCAGTTACTCAAAGGGACAGGGGCCTGTCGATGAGCAGTTCTTC.

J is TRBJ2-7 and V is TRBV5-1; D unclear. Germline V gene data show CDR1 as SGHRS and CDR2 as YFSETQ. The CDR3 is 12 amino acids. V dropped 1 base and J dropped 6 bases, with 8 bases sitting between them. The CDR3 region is CASSLTVSEQYF. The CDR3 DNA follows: TGCGCCAGCAGCTTGACAGTTTCCGAGCAGTACTTC.

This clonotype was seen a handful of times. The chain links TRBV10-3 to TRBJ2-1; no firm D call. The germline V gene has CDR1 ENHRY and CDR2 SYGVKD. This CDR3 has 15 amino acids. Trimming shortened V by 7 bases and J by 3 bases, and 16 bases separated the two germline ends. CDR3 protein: CAITTSSSLYNEQFF. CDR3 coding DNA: TGTGCCATCACCACCAGTAGCAGCCTCTACAATGAGCAGTTCTTC.

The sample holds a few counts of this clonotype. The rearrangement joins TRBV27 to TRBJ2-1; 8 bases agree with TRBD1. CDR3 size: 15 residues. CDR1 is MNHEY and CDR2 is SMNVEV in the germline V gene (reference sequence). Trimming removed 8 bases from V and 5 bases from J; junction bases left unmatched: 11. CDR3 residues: CASAAPGQVDNEQFF. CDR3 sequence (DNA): TGTGCCAGCGCCGCACCGGGACAGGTAGACAATGAGCAGTTCTTC.

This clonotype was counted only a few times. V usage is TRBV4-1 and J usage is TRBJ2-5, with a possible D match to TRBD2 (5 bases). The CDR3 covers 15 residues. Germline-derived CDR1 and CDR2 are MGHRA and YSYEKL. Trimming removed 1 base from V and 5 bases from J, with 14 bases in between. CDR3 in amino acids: CASSQVDIGEETQYF. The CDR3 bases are TGCGCCAGCAGCCAAGTTGACATTGGGGAGGAGACCCAGTACTTC.

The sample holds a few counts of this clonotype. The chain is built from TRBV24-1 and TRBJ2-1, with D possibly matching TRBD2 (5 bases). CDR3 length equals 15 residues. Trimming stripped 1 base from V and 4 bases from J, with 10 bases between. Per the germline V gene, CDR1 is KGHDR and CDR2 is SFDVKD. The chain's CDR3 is CATSDFYGKYNEQFF. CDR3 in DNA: TGTGCCACCAGTGATTTTTACGGGAAATACAATGAGCAGTTCTTC.

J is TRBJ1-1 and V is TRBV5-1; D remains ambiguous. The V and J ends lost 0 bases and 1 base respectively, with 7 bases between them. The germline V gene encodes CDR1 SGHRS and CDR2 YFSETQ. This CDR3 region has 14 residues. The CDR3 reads CASSLVVGNTEAFF. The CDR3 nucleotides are TGCGCCAGCAGCTTGGTCGTGGGGAACACTGAAGCTTTCTTT. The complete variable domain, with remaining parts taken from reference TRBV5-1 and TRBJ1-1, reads KAGVTQTPRYLIKTRGQQVTLSCSPISGHRSVSWYQQTPGQGLQFLFEYFSETQRNKGNFPGRFSGRQFSNSRSEMNVSTLELGDSALYLCASSLVVGNTEAFFGQGTRLTVV.

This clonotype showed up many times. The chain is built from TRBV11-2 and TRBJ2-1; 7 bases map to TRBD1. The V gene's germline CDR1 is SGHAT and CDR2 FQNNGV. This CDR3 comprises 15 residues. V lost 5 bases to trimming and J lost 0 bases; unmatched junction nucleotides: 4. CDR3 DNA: TGTGCCAGCAGCGAACAGGGGAACTCCTACAATGAGCAGTTCTTC. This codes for CASSEQGNSYNEQFF.

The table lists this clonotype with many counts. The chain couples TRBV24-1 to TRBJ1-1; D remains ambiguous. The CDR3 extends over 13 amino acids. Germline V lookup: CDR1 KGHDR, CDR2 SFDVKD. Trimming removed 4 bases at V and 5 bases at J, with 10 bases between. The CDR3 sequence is CATSDRRATEAFF. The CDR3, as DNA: TGTGCCACCAGTGACCGACGGGCTACTGAAGCTTTCTTT.

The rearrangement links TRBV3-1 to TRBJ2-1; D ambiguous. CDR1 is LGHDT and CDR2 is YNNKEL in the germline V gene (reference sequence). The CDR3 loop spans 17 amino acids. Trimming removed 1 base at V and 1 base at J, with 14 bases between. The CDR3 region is CASSQAASLVSYNEQFF. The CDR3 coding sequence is TGTGCCAGCAGCCAAGCTGCCAGCCTAGTTTCCTACAATGAGCAGTTCTTC.